The table lists the clone carrying this T cell receptor beta chain with a few counts. Its target is not known. Losses at the gene ends were 4 bases for V and 3 bases for J; bases not matched to a gene: 3. Germline CDR1 MNHNY, CDR2 SVGAGI (reference sequence). The CDR3 sequence is 15 residues long. Vbeta (60) and Jbeta (13) primers were used in the PCR. Profiling relied on immunoSEQ multiplex PCR, and the TCRdb table lists in-frame clones only, not all of them. The profile shows about 190,000 clones, about three quarters of them singletons. This sample stems from a study of cytomegalovirus exposure and HLA in healthy donors. Study context: The early release's HLA-typed donors yielded approximately 85 million unique TCRs.

Study conclusions and caveats: Researchers had no immune exposure information except CMV serostatus available. Based on reports, TCR beta sequences accurately predicted HLA-A and HLA-B alleles for most subjects. Most CMV-associated TCR beta chains were later found to appear HLA-restricted.

The receptor was isolated from a woman in her 40s in good health and CMV-seronegative. Source material: PBMCs. This rearrangement joins TRBV6-6 to TRBJ2-2, with TRBD1 identical over 9 bases. For the CDR3, the DNA is TGTGCCAGCAGTTCGGGACAGGGATACACCGGGGAGCTGTTTTTT. This translates into CASSSGQGYTGELFF.